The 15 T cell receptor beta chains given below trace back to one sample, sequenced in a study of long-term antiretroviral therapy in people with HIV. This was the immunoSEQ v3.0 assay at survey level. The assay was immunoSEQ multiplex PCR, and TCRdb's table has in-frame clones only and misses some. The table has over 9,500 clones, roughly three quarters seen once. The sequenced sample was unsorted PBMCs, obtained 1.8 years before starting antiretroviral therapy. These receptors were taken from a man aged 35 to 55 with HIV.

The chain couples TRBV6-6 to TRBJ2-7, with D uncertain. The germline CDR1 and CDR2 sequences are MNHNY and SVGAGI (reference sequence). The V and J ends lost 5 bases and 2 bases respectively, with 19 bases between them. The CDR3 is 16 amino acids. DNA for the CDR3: TGTGCCAGCAGTGGGGAACTGGGCACATTGGCCTACGAGCAGTACTTC. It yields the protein CASSGELGTLAYEQYF.

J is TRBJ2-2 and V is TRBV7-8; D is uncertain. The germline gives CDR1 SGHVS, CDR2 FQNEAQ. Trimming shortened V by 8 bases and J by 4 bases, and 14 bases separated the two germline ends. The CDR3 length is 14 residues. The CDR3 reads CASDVRPGTGELFF. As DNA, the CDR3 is TGTGCCAGCGATGTGAGGCCGGGCACCGGGGAGCTGTTTTTT.

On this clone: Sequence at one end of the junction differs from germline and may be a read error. CDR3 coding DNA: TGTGCCAGTAGTTCCTACAGGGCTAACTATGGCTACACCTTC. Translated, it gives CASSSYRANYGYTF. The chain employs TRBV6-5 and TRBJ1-2, with a possible D match to TRBD1 (6 bases). The germline V gene encodes CDR1 MNHEY and CDR2 SVGAGI. The CDR3 is 14 residues long.

CDR3 protein: CASSQGTGELFF. The DNA for the CDR3 is TGTGCCAGCAGCCAGGGCACCGGGGAGCTGTTTTTT. The V call is TRBV9, the J call TRBJ2-2; tentative D call: TRBD1 (5 bases). CDR3 length: 12 amino acids. CDR1 is SGDLS, CDR2 YYNGEE, per germline. V was pared by 4 bases and J by 4 bases, with 5 bases between.

The DNA for the CDR3 is TGTGCCAGCAGCCCCGGCGGGCGACTAGCCGCAAGCTCCTACGAGCAGTACTTC. Translating gives CASSPGGRLAASSYEQYF. The V and J genes are TRBV2 and TRBJ2-7; 7 nucleotides line up with TRBD2. The CDR3 has 18 amino acids. With V trimmed by 6 bases and J by 0 bases, 17 bases remained unmatched. Per the germline V gene, CDR1 is SNHLY and CDR2 is FYNNEI.

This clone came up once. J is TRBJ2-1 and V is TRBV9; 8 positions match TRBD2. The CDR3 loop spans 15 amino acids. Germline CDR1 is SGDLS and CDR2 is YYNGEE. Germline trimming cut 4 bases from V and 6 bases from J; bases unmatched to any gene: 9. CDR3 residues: CASSPWTSSINEQFF. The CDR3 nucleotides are TGTGCCAGCAGCCCGTGGACTAGCTCTATCAATGAGCAGTTCTTC. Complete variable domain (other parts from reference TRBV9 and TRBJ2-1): DSGVTQTPKHLITATGQRVTLRCSPRSGDLSVYWYQQSLDQGLQFLIQYYNGEERAKGNILERFSAQQFPDLHSELNLSSLELGDSALYFCASSPWTSSINEQFFGPGTRLTVL.

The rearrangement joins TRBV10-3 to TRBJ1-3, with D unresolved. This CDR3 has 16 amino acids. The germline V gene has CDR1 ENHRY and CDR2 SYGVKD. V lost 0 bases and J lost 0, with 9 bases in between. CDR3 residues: CAISESDWASGNTIYF. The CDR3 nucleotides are TGTGCCATCAGTGAGTCGGACTGGGCCTCTGGAAACACCATATATTTT.

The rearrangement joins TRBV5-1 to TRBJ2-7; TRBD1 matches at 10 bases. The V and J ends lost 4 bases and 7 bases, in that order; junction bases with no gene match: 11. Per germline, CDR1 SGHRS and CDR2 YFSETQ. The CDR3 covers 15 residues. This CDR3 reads CASSQQTTGGAEQYF. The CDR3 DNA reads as TGCGCCAGCAGCCAACAGACGACAGGGGGCGCGGAGCAGTACTTC.

Here the CDR3 DNA reads TGTGCCAGCAGCCCCGCCGGGACAACGATAAACTATGGCTACACCTTC. Translation: CASSPAGTTINYGYTF. The V call is TRBV7-9, the J call TRBJ1-2; D perhaps matches TRBD1 (6 bases). Per the germline V gene, CDR1 is SEHNR and CDR2 is FQNEAQ (reference sequence). This CDR3 has 16 amino acids. The V end lost 5 bases, the J end lost 2 bases, and 18 bases lay between the germline ends.

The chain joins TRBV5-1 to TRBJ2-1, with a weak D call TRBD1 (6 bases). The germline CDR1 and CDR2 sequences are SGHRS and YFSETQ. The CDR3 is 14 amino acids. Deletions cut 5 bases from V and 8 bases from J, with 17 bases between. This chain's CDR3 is CASSPTGILYEQFF. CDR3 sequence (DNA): TGCGCCAGCAGTCCTACAGGGATTCTGTATGAGCAGTTCTTC.

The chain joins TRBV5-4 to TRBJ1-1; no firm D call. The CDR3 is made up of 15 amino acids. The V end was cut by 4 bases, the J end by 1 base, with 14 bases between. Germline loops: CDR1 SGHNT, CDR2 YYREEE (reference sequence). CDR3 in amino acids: CASSRDRQGNTEAFF. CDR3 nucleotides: TGTGCCAGCAGCCGCGACCGACAAGGGAACACTGAAGCTTTCTTT.

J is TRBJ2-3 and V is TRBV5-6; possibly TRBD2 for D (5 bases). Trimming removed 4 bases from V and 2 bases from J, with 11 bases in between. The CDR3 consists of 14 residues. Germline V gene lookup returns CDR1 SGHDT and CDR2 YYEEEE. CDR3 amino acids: CASSPRGDTDTQYF. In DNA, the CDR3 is TGTGCCAGCAGCCCCCGGGGTGACACAGATACGCAGTATTTT.

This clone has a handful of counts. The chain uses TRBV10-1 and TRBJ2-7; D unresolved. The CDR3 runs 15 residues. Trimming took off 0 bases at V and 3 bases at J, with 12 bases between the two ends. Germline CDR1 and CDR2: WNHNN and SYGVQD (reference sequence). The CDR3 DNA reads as TGCGCCAGCAGTGAGTCGCCAGGAGAGATCTACGAGCAGTACTTC. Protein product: CASSESPGEIYEQYF.

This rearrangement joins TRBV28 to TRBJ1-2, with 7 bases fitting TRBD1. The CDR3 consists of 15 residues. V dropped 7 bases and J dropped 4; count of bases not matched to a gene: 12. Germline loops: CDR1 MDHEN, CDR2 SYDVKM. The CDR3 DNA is TGTGCCAGCAACACCCCGGACAGGTACCGCTATGGCTACACCTTC. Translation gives CASNTPDRYRYGYTF.

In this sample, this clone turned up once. CDR3 bases: TGTGCCACCAGCAGAGATTGGGGCGACGGGACCTACGAGCAGTACTTC. Protein product: CATSRDWGDGTYEQYF. The V gene is TRBV15, the J gene TRBJ2-7; D tentatively fits TRBD1 or TRBD2 (5 bases each). V lost 0 bases and J lost 2, with 14 bases in between. Germline-derived CDR1 and CDR2 are LNHNV and YYDKDF (reference sequence). There are 16 residues in the CDR3.